This is a list of T cell receptor beta chains from one sample in a study of breast tumors, draining lymph nodes, adjacent tissues. TCRdb processed the multiplex PCR reads anew with MiXCR; each CDR3 protein has one entry. The data show 150,000 to 200,000 distinct CDR3 sequences, about 33% seen once. The specimen was axillary lymph node tissue. The receptors come from a female donor with breast cancer. Some clones in this sample may be carry-over from other donors' samples. The conserved cysteine and the conserved F or W are not part of the CDR3 here. The D gene is left open where the match is weak.

TRBJ2-3 TRBV5-6 NA ASSFRPSPRGPGDTQY
TRBJ2-7 TRBV14 TRBD2 ASSQRVLAGEQY
TRBJ1-5 TRBV7-8 NA ASSPLGRGPSQPQH
TRBJ1-4 TRBV7-9 NA ASSFAGGGGANEKLF
TRBJ1-5 TRBV19 NA ASSIGNQPQH
TRBJ2-5 TRBV4-1 NA ASSQEVTRSKSATQY
TRBJ2-2 TRBV13 TRBD2 ASSLSGSGSANTGELF
TRBJ2-6 TRBV28 TRBD1 ASSMTGGKPGANVLT
TRBJ2-5 TRBV3-1 TRBD2 ASRPAGGEGAQY
TRBJ2-7 TRBV5-4 TRBD2 ASSMGGSPDEQY
TRBJ2-1 TRBV10-3 NA AISESGPETYNEQF
TRBJ2-1 TRBV3-1 TRBD1 ASSQTRGHFYNEQF
TRBJ2-7 TRBV4-1 TRBD1 ASSPGQGAYYEQY
TRBJ2-7 TRBV6-1 TRBD1 ASSAGQYSYEQY
TRBJ2-7 TRBV5-8 TRBD1 ASSPWTGIPSKKQY
TRBJ2-1 TRBV7-2 NA ASSFLGGPYNEQF
TRBJ2-3 TRBV20-1 NA SARDSPDDRTDTQY
TRBJ1-4 TRBV4-1 TRBD1 ASSARDRGREKLF
TRBJ2-3 TRBV7-8 NA ASSLPPVYADTQY
TRBJ2-2 TRBV10-3 NA AISGGLGGNTGELF
TRBJ2-1 TRBV12-3/TRBV12-4 TRBD2 ASNLAGGVCNEQL
TRBJ1-5 TRBV11-2 NA ASSLGGGGSNQPQH